These 7 T cell receptor beta chains originate from one sample sequenced in a study of OX40 agonist ivuxolimab in advanced cancers. Clones were sequenced by immunoSEQ multiplex PCR, and TCRdb holds only the in-frame ones, with some missing. The sample consists of tens of thousands of clones, more than 75% of them appearing once. The sequences come from CD4+ or CD8+ T cells sorted from blood, collected in a trial of the OX40 agonist ivuxolimab. These receptors came from an adult with an advanced solid tumor such as melanoma, head and neck, liver or kidney cancer.

The chain employs TRBV7-9 and TRBJ2-1; the match to TRBD2 covers 10 bases. CDR1 and CDR2 from the germline V gene are SEHNR and FQNEAQ (reference sequence). Trimming at V came to 5 bases and at J to 9 bases, leaving 10 bases not matched to a gene. The CDR3 covers 15 residues. CDR3 coding DNA: TGTGCCAGCAGCCAGCTAGCGGGAGTAATCTCTGAGCAGTTCTTC. It is translated as CASSQLAGVISEQFF. Complete variable domain (other parts from reference TRBV7-9 and TRBJ2-1): DTGVSQNPRHKITKRGQNVTFRCDPISEHNRLYWYRQTLGQGPEFLTYFQNEAQLEKSRLLSDRFSAERPKGSFSTLEIQRTEQGDSAMYLCASSQLAGVISEQFFGPGTRLTVL.

The chain uses TRBV2 and TRBJ1-2; no definite D call. Trimming left V 7 bases short and J 2 bases short, with 14 bases between. Germline V lookup: CDR1 SNHLY, CDR2 FYNNEI. The CDR3 consists of 14 residues. The CDR3 protein is CASTKVGQNYGYTF. The CDR3 DNA reads as TGTGCCAGCACCAAAGTAGGGCAGAACTATGGCTACACCTTC.

This clone was recorded once. Other DNA sequences in this sample translate to the same CDR3. The rearrangement joins TRBV6-1 to TRBJ1-2, with 7 positions matching TRBD1. The CDR3 has 13 amino acids. The junction had 2 bases not matched to a gene; V was cut back by 3 bases and J by 4 bases. The germline gives CDR1 MNHNS, CDR2 SASEGT. The CDR3 sequence: CASSETGPYGYTF. The CDR3 nucleotides are TGTGCCAGCAGTGAGACAGGGCCCTATGGCTACACCTTC.

The chain combines TRBV7-3 with TRBJ2-1; 8 bases are shared with TRBD2. CDR3 size: 15 residues. Germline CDR1 reads SGHTA; CDR2 reads FQGTGA. J lost 4 bases, V lost 3 bases, and 5 bases had no gene match. The CDR3 DNA follows: TGTGCCAGCAGCTTTTTCGGCGGGGGGTACAATGAGCAGTTCTTC. This translates into CASSFFGGGYNEQFF.

This chain links TRBV5-8 with TRBJ2-7; the match to TRBD1 covers 9 bases. The trim removed 2 bases at V and 3 bases at J, leaving 6 bases unmatched. Looked up from germline, CDR1 is SGHTS and CDR2 is YDEGEE. This CDR3 is 15 amino acids long. CDR3 region: CASSFYTTGGYEQYF. DNA of the CDR3: TGTGCCAGCAGCTTCTATACGACAGGGGGCTACGAGCAGTACTTC. Based on the CDR3 plus reference TRBV5-8 and TRBJ2-7, the full variable domain is EAGVTQSPTHLIKTRGQQATLRCSPISGHTSVYWYQQALGLGLQFLLWYDEGEERNRGNFPPRFSGRQFPNYSSELNVNALELEDSALYLCASSFYTTGGYEQYFGPGTRLTVT.

This chain links TRBV28 with TRBJ2-3, with D perhaps TRBD2 (6 bases). Trimming took off 5 bases at V and 4 bases at J, with 19 bases between the two ends. The CDR3 consists of 16 residues. Germline V gene sequence: CDR1 MDHEN, CDR2 SYDVKM. The CDR3 nucleotides are TGTGCCAGCAGTAGCATAGCGGCGGGCTGGTCAGATACGCAGTATTTT. As protein: CASSSIAAGWSDTQYF.

The gene calls are TRBV6-1 and TRBJ2-7; tentative D call: TRBD2 (5 bases). In germline, CDR1 is MNHNS, CDR2 SASEGT. CDR3 length equals 13 residues. The V end lost 6 bases, the J end lost 3 bases, and 12 bases lay between the germline ends. CDR3 sequence reads: CASRLTINYEQYF. In DNA form, the CDR3 reads TGTGCCAGCAGGTTGACTATCAACTACGAGCAGTACTTC.